Here is one TCR beta chain with its context. The target antigen is unknown. The data were taken from a study of cytomegalovirus exposure and HLA in healthy donors. Broader study findings: CMV serostatus was the only immune exposure information that was available.

The PCR made use of 60 Vbeta and 13 Jbeta primers. TCRdb's copy holds only in-frame clones and misses some; the assay was immunoSEQ multiplex PCR. The sample has about 110,000 clones, roughly four fifths seen once. This receptor was obtained from a male donor in good health and CMV-seropositive. The sequencing sample was made of PBMCs.

The CDR3 region is CASSLLPSTDTQYF. The CDR3 DNA follows: TGTGCCAGCAGTTTACTTCCTAGCACAGATACGCAGTATTTT. The V gene is TRBV27, the J gene TRBJ2-3; the D is unclear. The CDR3 consists of 14 residues. Germline CDR1 reads MNHEY; CDR2 reads SMNVEV (reference sequence). The V end lost 2 bases, the J end lost 0 bases, and 6 bases lay between the germline ends.